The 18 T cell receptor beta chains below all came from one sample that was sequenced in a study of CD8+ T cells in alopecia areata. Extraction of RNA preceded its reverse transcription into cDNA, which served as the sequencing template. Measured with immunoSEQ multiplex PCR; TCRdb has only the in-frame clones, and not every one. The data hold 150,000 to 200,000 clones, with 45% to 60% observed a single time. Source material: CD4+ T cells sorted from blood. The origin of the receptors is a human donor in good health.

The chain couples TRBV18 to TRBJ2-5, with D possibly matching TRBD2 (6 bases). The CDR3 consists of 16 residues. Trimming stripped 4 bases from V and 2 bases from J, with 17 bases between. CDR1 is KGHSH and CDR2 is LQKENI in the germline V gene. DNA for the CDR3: TGTGCCAGCTCACTCAACGCGGTAGCGGTACAAGAGACCCAGTACTTC. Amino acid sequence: CASSLNAVAVQETQYF.

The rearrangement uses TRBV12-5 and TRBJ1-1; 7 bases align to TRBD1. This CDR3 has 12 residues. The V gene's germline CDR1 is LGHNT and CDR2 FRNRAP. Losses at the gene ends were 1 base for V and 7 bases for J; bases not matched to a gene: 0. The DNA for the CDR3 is TGTGCTAGTGGTTTGGGACAGGGTGAAGCTTTCTTT. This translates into CASGLGQGEAFF.

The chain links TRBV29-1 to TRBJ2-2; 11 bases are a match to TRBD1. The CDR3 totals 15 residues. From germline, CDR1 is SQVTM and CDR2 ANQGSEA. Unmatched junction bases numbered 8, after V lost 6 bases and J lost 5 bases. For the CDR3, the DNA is TGCAGCGTAGGCTCCCGGGACAGGGGGACCGGGGAGCTGTTTTTT. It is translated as CSVGSRDRGTGELFF.

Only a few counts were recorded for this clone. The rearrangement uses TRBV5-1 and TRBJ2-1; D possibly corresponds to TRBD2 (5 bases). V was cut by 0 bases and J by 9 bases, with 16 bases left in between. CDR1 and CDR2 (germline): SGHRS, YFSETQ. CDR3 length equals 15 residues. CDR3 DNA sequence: TGCGCCAGCAGCTTGGCCGTAGGTCCCGAGGGTGAGCAGTTCTTC. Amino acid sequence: CASSLAVGPEGEQFF.

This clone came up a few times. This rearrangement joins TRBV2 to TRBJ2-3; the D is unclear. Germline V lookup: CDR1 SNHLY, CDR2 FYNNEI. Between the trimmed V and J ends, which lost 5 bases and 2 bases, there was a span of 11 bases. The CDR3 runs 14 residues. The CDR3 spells CASSPTVYTDTQYF. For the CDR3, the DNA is TGTGCCAGCAGTCCCACAGTGTACACAGATACGCAGTATTTT.

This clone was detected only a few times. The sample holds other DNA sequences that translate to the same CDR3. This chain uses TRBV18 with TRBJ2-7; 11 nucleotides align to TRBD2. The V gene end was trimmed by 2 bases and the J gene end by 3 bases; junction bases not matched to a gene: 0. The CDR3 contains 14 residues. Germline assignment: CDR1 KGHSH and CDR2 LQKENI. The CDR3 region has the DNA TGTGCCAGCTCACCAGGGACTAGCGGCTACGAGCAGTACTTC. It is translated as CASSPGTSGYEQYF. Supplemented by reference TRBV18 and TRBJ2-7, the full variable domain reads NAGVMQNPRHLVRRRGQEARLRCSPMKGHSHVYWYRQLPEEGLKFMVYLQKENIIDESGMPKERFSAEFPKEGPSILRIQQVVRGDSAAYFCASSPGTSGYEQYFGPGTRLTVT.

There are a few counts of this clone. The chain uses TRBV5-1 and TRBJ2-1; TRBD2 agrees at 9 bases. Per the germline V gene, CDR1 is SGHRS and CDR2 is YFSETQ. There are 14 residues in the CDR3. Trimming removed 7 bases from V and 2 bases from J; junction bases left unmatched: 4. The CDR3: CASSIAGAYNEQFF. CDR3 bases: TGCGCCAGCTCGATAGCGGGAGCCTACAATGAGCAGTTCTTC.

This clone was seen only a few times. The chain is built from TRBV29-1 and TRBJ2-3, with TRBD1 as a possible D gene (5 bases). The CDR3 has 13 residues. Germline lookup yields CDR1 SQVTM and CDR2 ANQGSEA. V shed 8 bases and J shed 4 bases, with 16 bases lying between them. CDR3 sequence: CSILGAASDTQYF. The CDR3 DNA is TGCAGCATTCTAGGGGCAGCCTCAGATACGCAGTATTTT.

The CDR3: CASSNPRGRNTEAFF. The CDR3 region has the DNA TGCGCCAGCAGCAACCCCAGGGGGCGGAACACTGAAGCTTTCTTT. The J gene is TRBJ1-1, the V gene TRBV4-1; 8 positions match TRBD1. Unmatched junction bases numbered 6, after V lost 5 bases and J lost 1 base. The CDR3 spans 15 residues. The germline gives CDR1 MGHRA, CDR2 YSYEKL.

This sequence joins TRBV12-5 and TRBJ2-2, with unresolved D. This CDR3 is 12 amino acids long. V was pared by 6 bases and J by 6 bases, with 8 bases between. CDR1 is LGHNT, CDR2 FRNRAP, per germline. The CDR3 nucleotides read TGTGCTAGTGGCCTAAGCGCCGGGGAGCTGTTTTTT. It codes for CASGLSAGELFF.

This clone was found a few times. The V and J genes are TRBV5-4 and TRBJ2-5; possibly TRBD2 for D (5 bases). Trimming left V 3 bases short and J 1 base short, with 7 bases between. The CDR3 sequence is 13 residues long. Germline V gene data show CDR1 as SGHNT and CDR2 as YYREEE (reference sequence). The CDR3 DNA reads TGTGCCAGCAGCTCGGCGGGCCAAGAGACCCAGTACTTC. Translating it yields CASSSAGQETQYF.

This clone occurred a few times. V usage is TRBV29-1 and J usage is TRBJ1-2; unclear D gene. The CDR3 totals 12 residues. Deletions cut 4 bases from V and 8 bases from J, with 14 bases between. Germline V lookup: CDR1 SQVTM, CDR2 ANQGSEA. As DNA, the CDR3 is TGCAGCGTTGGTTCCGGGTTGGAGGGCTACACCTTC. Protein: CSVGSGLEGYTF.

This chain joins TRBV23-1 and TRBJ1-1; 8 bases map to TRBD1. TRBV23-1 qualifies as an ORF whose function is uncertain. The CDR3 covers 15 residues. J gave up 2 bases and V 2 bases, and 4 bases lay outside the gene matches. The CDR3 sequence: CASSQGTGPNTEAFF. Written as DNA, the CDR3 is TGCGCCAGCAGTCAAGGGACAGGACCAAACACTGAAGCTTTCTTT.

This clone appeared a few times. The CDR3 DNA is TGCAGCGTTGCCTTGGGGCAGGGGAACACTGAAGCTTTCTTT. Protein: CSVALGQGNTEAFF. This chain uses TRBV29-1 with TRBJ1-1, with D perhaps TRBD1 (5 bases). Germline CDR1 and CDR2: SQVTM and ANQGSEA. There are 14 residues in the CDR3. V was clipped by 4 bases and J by 1 base, with 13 bases between them.

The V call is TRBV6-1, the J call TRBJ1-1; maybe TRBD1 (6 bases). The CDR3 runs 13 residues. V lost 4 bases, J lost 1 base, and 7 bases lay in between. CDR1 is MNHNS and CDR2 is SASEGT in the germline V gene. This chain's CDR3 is CASSVGGNTEAFF. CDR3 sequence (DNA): TGTGCCAGCAGTGTAGGGGGGAACACTGAAGCTTTCTTT.

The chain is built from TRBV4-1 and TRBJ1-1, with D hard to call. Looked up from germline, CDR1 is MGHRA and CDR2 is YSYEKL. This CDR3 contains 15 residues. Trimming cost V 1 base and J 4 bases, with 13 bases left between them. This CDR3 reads CASSQGPGWVTEAFF. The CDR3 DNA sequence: TGCGCCAGCAGCCAAGGTCCCGGGTGGGTCACTGAAGCTTTCTTT.

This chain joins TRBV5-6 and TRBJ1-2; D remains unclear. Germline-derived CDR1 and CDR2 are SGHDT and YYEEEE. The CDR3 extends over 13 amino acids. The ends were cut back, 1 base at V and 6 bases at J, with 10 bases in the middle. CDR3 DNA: TGTGCCAGCAGCTTGTTGGCGGAGGATGGCTACACCTTC. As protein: CASSLLAEDGYTF. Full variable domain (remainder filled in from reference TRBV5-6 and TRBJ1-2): DAGVTQSPTHLIKTRGQQVTLRCSPKSGHDTVSWYQQALGQGPQFIFQYYEEEERQRGNFPDRFSGHQFPNYSSELNVNALLLGDSALYLCASSLLAEDGYTFGSGTRLTVV.

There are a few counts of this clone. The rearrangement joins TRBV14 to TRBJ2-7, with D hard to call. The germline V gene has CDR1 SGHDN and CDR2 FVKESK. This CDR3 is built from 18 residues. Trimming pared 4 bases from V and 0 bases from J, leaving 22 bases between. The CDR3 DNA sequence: TGTGCCAGCAGCCCCGCCCCCAGCGACTGGTGGGGCTCCTACGAGCAGTACTTC. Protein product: CASSPAPSDWWGSYEQYF.